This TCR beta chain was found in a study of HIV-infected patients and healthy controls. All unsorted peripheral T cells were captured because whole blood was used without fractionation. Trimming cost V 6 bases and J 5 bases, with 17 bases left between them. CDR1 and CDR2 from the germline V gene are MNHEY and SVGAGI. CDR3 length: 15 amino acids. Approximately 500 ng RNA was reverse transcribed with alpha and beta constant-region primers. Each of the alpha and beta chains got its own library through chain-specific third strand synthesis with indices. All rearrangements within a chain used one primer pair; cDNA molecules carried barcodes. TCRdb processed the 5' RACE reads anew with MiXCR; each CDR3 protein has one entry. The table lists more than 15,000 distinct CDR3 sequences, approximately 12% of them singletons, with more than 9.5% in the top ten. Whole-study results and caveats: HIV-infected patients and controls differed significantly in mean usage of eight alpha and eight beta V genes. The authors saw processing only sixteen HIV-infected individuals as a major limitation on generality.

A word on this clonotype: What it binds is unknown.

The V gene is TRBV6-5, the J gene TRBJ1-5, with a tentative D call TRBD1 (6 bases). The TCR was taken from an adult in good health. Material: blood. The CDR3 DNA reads TGTGCCAGCAGCCAGTACAGGGATGGGCATCAGCCCCAGCATTTT. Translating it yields CASSQYRDGHQPQHF.